A single TCR beta chain is shown here with its context. The CDR3 length is 15 residues. Unmatched junction bases numbered 5, after V lost 6 bases and J lost 1 base. Sample-barcoded 5' priming and a J-beta primer mix drove a second PCR of roughly 6 to 12 cycles. From the 5' RACE reads, TCRdb called clonotypes with MiXCR, one entry per CDR3 protein. This sample yields fewer than 2 million distinct CDR3 sequences, of which approximately 39% are seen a single time; about 23% belongs to the top ten. This sample was taken from a study of blood T cells in healthy people across ages. The chain is built from TRBV12-3 or TRBV12-4 and TRBJ2-3, with TRBD1 matching over 9 bases. This TCR was sampled from a human donor in good health. Sequenced material: blood. The CDR3 coding sequence is TGTGCCAGCAGGGACGACAGGGGGGGCACAGATACGCAGTATTTT. Translating it yields CASRDDRGGTDTQYF.